Only a few counts were recorded for the clone carrying this TCR beta chain. Its antigen is undetermined. Time point meaning: patch test 1, 2 weeks after DPC sensitization. The treatment denotes: therapeutic diphenylcyclopropenone sensitization with weekly scalp DPC. Under the authors' procedure: TCRs per sample had a median of approximately 88,000 and ranged from 23,224 to 690,600. TCRdb reanalysed the RACE reads using MiXCR and keeps one entry per CDR3 protein. Here the V and J calls rest on TCRdb's processing, not on the authors' analysis. The sample lists roughly 360,000 distinct CDR3 sequences; 4% to 5.5% were seen once. This sample is part of a study of human T cells and chemical hapten exposure. Study-wide context: The use of 2% DPC on roughly 2 cm by roughly 2 cm of upper inner arm skin constituted sensitization. The patients were mostly female; they had alopecia areata, totalis or universalis.

Findings of the study overall: Significantly more large CDR3 similarity clusters were formed by expanded TCRs than by controls.

The source of this sequence is a woman aged 45 to 65 with alopecia areata. Some clones in this sample may be carry-over from other donors' samples. Sequences were derived from whole blood, sampled in connection with sensitization to the hapten diphenylcyclopropenone (DPC).

CDR3 coding DNA: TGCGCCAGCGGAGAGGACAGGGGCTACAATGAGCAGTTCTTC. Translating gives CASGEDRGYNEQFF. This chain joins TRBV5-1 and TRBJ2-1; 9 bases match TRBD1. The CDR3 contains 14 residues. Germline lookup yields CDR1 SGHRS and CDR2 YFSETQ. V gave up 7 bases and J gave up 3 bases; unmatched junction bases: 5.